This is a list of T cell receptor beta chains from one sample in a study of early T cells in non-severe SARS-CoV-2 infection. TCRdb re-analysed the 5' RACE reads in MiXCR, keeping a single row per CDR3 protein. The table records 55,000 to 80,000 distinct CDR3 sequences, around 12% of them present only once. The sample was whole blood, taken at baseline. The receptors were gathered from an adult who was a healthcare worker with PCR-confirmed SARS-CoV-2 infection or an uninfected control (not recorded which). CDR3s include the opening cysteine and the closing phenylalanine or tryptophan. The D gene is left open where the match is weak. The listing skips clone size in some rows; elsewhere it reads once, few, many or a size class.

J	size	D	V	CDR3	DNA
TRBJ2-7	few	TRBD1	TRBV27	CASSFGTGAYEQYF	TGTGCCAGCAGTTTCGGGACAGGAGCCTACGAGCAGTACTTC
TRBJ2-3	few	NA	TRBV6-2/TRBV6-3	CASSYMGINTQYF	TGTGCCAGCAGTTACATGGGGATAAATACGCAGTATTTT
TRBJ2-2	NA	NA	TRBV12-3/TRBV12-4	CASTSTGELFF	TGTGCCAGCACCTCAACCGGGGAGCTGTTTTTT
TRBJ2-7	few	TRBD2	TRBV7-2	CASSLGTAGGQEQYF	TGTGCCAGCAGCTTAGGAACAGCGGGAGGGCAAGAGCAGTACTTC
TRBJ2-3	many	NA	TRBV28	CASSFWDTQYF	TGTGCCAGCAGTTTTTGGGATACGCAGTATTTT
TRBJ2-1	NA	TRBD1	TRBV6-1	CASSDEAGGYNEQFF	TGTGCCAGCAGTGATGAGGCAGGGGGATACAATGAGCAGTTCTTC
TRBJ1-1	many	TRBD1	TRBV6-6	CASSSVTGGTEAFF	TGTGCCAGCAGTTCTGTGACAGGGGGAACTGAAGCTTTCTTT
TRBJ2-5	few	NA	TRBV20-1	CSAAPSSETQYF	TGCAGTGCCGCTCCATCTTCGGAGACCCAGTACTTC
TRBJ2-7	NA	NA	TRBV7-6	CASSLGSGSSYEQYF	TGTGCCAGCAGCTTAGGGTCTGGGAGCTCCTACGAGCAGTACTTC
TRBJ2-7	NA	TRBD1	TRBV19	CASSQTGVYEQYF	TGTGCCAGTAGTCAGACAGGGGTTTACGAGCAGTACTTC
TRBJ1-1	many	NA	TRBV29-1	CSVETRTTEAFF	TGCAGCGTTGAAACTCGTACCACTGAAGCTTTCTTT
TRBJ1-2	few	NA	TRBV10-3	CAISEGIRGYTF	TGTGCCATCAGTGAGGGGATAAGAGGCTACACCTTC
TRBJ1-5	once	NA	TRBV19	CASRGQNDQPQHF	TGTGCCAGTCGTGGACAGAACGATCAGCCCCAGCATTTT
TRBJ1-2	NA	NA	TRBV4-2	CASSQTGGGNYGYTF	TGTGCCAGCAGCCAAACCGGGGGGGGTAACTATGGCTACACCTTC
TRBJ2-5	NA	NA	TRBV7-9	CASSSAQETQYF	TGTGCCAGCAGCTCCGCCCAAGAGACCCAGTACTTC
TRBJ1-1	NA	TRBD1	TRBV13	CASSLAHRGYENTEAFF	TGTGCCAGCAGCTTAGCTCACAGGGGGTATGAGAACACTGAAGCTTTCTTT